This T cell receptor beta chain was obtained from a study of neurological immune-mediated disorders. This clonotype was seen many times. The CDR3 contains 14 residues. Trimming took off 8 bases at V and 3 bases at J, with 16 bases between the two ends. Germline V gene sequence: CDR1 MNHNS, CDR2 SASEGT. Time point defined: longitudinal time-point 3. TCRdb reanalysed the 5' RACE reads using MiXCR and keeps one entry per CDR3 protein. The repertoire holds about 50,000 distinct CDR3 sequences, with 7.5% to 9.5% as singletons. The chain links TRBV6-1 to TRBJ1-2, with D hard to call. The sequence was collected from a woman between 40 and 50 years old in good health. The sample was PBMCs. This CDR3 is CASGAGRGYYGYTF. The DNA for the CDR3 is TGTGCCAGCGGAGCGGGCCGCGGCTACTATGGCTACACCTTC.